The following is a TCR beta chain sequence with its context. V lost 0 bases to trimming and J lost 1 base, with 9 bases between them. CDR1 SGDLS and CDR2 YYNGEE come from the germline V gene. The CDR3 extends over 15 amino acids. The method was immunoSEQ multiplex PCR; TCRdb's version includes in-frame clones alone and lacks a portion of them. The table has some 33,000 clones, 65% to 85% seen once. This sample was taken from a study of OX40 agonist ivuxolimab in advanced cancers. For the study at large: Aged roughly 23 to 90 with a mean of 60 years, they were around 83% male.

Peripheral blood came from all dose cohorts at three timepoints. This receptor was taken from an adult with an advanced solid tumor such as melanoma, head and neck, liver or kidney cancer. The material was CD4+ or CD8+ T cells sorted from blood, obtained in a trial of the OX40 agonist ivuxolimab. The V and J genes are TRBV9 and TRBJ2-3, with D possibly called TRBD1 or TRBD2 (5 bases each). CDR3 amino acids: CASSVVSGRTDTQYF. The CDR3, as DNA: TGTGCCAGCAGCGTAGTGTCGGGACGCACAGATACGCAGTATTTT.